Following are 30 T cell receptor beta chains from one sample sequenced in a study of shared clonotypes between healthy human individuals. Some clones are missing from TCRdb's copy, which holds only in-frame ones; the method was immunoSEQ multiplex PCR. The table includes about half a million clones, approximately 80% detected once. The sequenced sample was PBMCs. The receptors were gathered from a middle-aged woman in good health. Some clones in this sample may be carry-over from other donors' samples.

V is TRBV5-1 and J is TRBJ2-3; D may be TRBD1 or TRBD2 (6 bases each). The CDR3 length is 14 residues. V was pared by 2 bases and J by 0 bases, with 7 bases between. Germline lookup yields CDR1 SGHRS and CDR2 YFSETQ. In DNA form, the CDR3 reads TGCGCCAGCAGCTTCGGGGGCAGCACAGATACGCAGTATTTT. It yields the protein CASSFGGSTDTQYF.

J is TRBJ2-7 and V is TRBV13; the match to TRBD1 covers 7 bases. The CDR3 consists of 17 residues. The V segment lost 5 bases and the J segment 0 bases; nucleotides outside the gene matches: 13. Per the germline V gene, CDR1 is PRHDT and CDR2 is FYEKMQ (reference sequence). The CDR3 loop reads CASSPLRGQLSSYEQYF. The CDR3 bases are TGTGCCAGCAGCCCTCTTCGGGGACAGCTAAGCTCCTACGAGCAGTACTTC. Full variable domain (missing parts from reference TRBV13 and TRBJ2-7): AAGVIQSPRHLIKEKRETATLKCYPIPRHDTVYWYQQGPGQDPQFLISFYEKMQSDKGSIPDRFSAQQFSDYHSELNMSSLELGDSALYFCASSPLRGQLSSYEQYFGPGTRLTVT.

The rearrangement links TRBV28 to TRBJ1-2; D uncertain. Germline-derived CDR1 and CDR2 are MDHEN and SYDVKM. CDR3 length: 13 amino acids. The V gene lost 3 bases and the J gene lost 6 bases, with 11 bases spanning the gap. CDR3: CASSFRQENGYTF. In DNA, the CDR3 is TGTGCCAGCAGTTTTAGGCAGGAGAATGGCTACACCTTC.

CDR3 nucleotide sequence: TGTGCCAGCAGTTTAGCTAGCAACTACAATGAGCAGTTCTTC. This translates into CASSLASNYNEQFF. The chain is built from TRBV27 and TRBJ2-1; D is possibly TRBD2 (5 bases). Germline loops: CDR1 MNHEY, CDR2 SMNVEV (reference sequence). With 2 bases removed from V and 3 bases from J, the gap between germline ends came to 8 bases. CDR3 length equals 14 residues.

The gene calls are TRBV11-2 and TRBJ2-1, with TRBD2 matching over 8 bases. Germline V gene data show CDR1 as SGHAT and CDR2 as FQNNGV. With V trimmed by 0 bases and J by 1 base, 2 bases remained unmatched. The CDR3 has 16 amino acids. CDR3 nucleotide sequence: TGTGCCAGCAGCTTAGAACTAGCGGTGTCCTACAATGAGCAGTTCTTC. Its protein product is CASSLELAVSYNEQFF.

The chain combines TRBV4-2 with TRBJ1-4; 11 nucleotides align to TRBD1. The CDR3 has 16 amino acids. Trimming took 3 bases from V and 6 from J; bases not matched to a gene: 6. Germline V gene data show CDR1 as LGHNA and CDR2 as YNFKEQ. DNA for the CDR3: TGTGCCAGCAGCCAGGAACCGGGACAGGGGGATGAAAAACTGTTTTTT. Amino acid sequence: CASSQEPGQGDEKLFF.

The chain combines TRBV7-3 with TRBJ2-2; D is unresolved. V lost 7 bases to trimming and J lost 6 bases, with 18 bases between them. The V gene's germline CDR1 is SGHTA and CDR2 FQGTGA. CDR3 length: 15 residues. Here the CDR3 DNA reads TGTGCCAGCACCCCTAGGCCTCCTCCTCCCGGGGAGCTGTTTTTT. It translates to CASTPRPPPPGELFF.

The sample holds many counts of this clone. This chain uses TRBV25-1 with TRBJ2-7; D not resolved. V was cut by 7 bases and J by 13 bases, with 8 bases left in between. From germline, CDR1 is MGHDK and CDR2 SYGVNS. This CDR3 region has 8 residues. The CDR3 reads CASKDGYF. The DNA of the CDR3 is TGTGCCAGCAAAGACGGATACTTC.

This clone occurred a few times. This rearrangement joins TRBV29-1 to TRBJ2-1; D is unclear. CDR3 length equals 12 residues. Germline V gene data show CDR1 as SQVTM and CDR2 as ANQGSEA. The V end was cut by 2 bases, the J end by 4 bases, with 6 bases between. Here the CDR3 DNA reads TGCAGCGTTGAACTGGGTTACAATGAGCAGTTCTTC. Translated: CSVELGYNEQFF.

CDR3 in DNA: TGCAGCGTTGAAGATTCGGCAGACATTTTTAACTATGGCTACACCTTC. Translation gives CSVEDSADIFNYGYTF. This chain joins TRBV29-1 and TRBJ1-2; no firm D call. The CDR3 contains 16 residues. From germline, CDR1 is SQVTM and CDR2 ANQGSEA. V gave up 0 bases and J gave up 1 base, with 15 bases separating them.

The count of this clone is one. Here the CDR3 reads CASKGHGGITSYEQYF. The CDR3 DNA sequence: TGTGCCAGCAAAGGACACGGGGGGATTACCTCCTACGAGCAGTACTTC. V is TRBV28 and J is TRBJ2-7, with 7 nucleotides matching TRBD2. Germline trimming cut 7 bases from V and 0 bases from J; bases unmatched to any gene: 12. In germline, CDR1 is MDHEN, CDR2 SYDVKM. The length of the CDR3 is 16 residues.

V is TRBV30 and J is TRBJ1-1; unclear D gene. The CDR3 has 14 amino acids. With 0 bases removed from V and 1 base from J, the gap between germline ends came to 9 bases. Germline CDR1 GTSNPN, CDR2 SVGIG (reference sequence). CDR3 sequence reads: CAWSVVMENTEAFF. In nucleotides, the CDR3 is TGTGCCTGGAGTGTAGTTATGGAGAACACTGAAGCTTTCTTT.

The rearrangement links TRBV10-3 to TRBJ1-1; possible D gene TRBD1, 6 bases. CDR3 length equals 15 residues. The germline V gene encodes CDR1 ENHRY and CDR2 SYGVKD. Trimming stripped 6 bases from V and 0 bases from J, with 14 bases between. CDR3 bases: TGTGCCATCAGCGGGGGGCAGTTCATGAACACTGAAGCTTTCTTT. Translating it yields CAISGGQFMNTEAFF.

The rearrangement uses TRBV7-2 and TRBJ2-7; no clear D. CDR1 and CDR2 from the germline V gene are SGHTA and FQGNSA. The CDR3 extends over 16 amino acids. Between the trimmed V and J ends, which lost 1 base and 4 bases, there was a span of 17 bases. CDR3 in amino acids: CASSLVPLPKPYEQYF. In nucleotides, the CDR3 is TGTGCCAGCAGCTTAGTACCCCTACCGAAACCGTACGAGCAGTACTTC.

With respect to this clone: Since a far larger clone is one base different, this is likely a read error. V and J are TRBV10-3 and TRBJ2-1, with TRBD2 identical over 9 bases. Germline lookup yields CDR1 ENHRY and CDR2 SYGVKD. CDR3 length equals 14 residues. CDR3 residues: CAVSGTSLGNEQFF. The DNA of the CDR3 is TGTGCCGTCAGCGGGACTAGCCTGGGCAATGAGCAGTTCTTC.

V usage is TRBV7-9 and J usage is TRBJ1-1; 8 bases match TRBD1. The CDR3 totals 14 residues. Germline V gene sequence: CDR1 SEHNR, CDR2 FQNEAQ (reference sequence). Trimming took 3 bases from V and 4 from J; bases not matched to a gene: 4. The CDR3 DNA reads TGTGCCAGCAGCTTCCAGGGGGCTGGCACTGAAGCTTTCTTT. This gives the protein CASSFQGAGTEAFF.

The V gene is TRBV27, the J gene TRBJ2-3, with 9 bases fitting TRBD1. Germline loops: CDR1 MNHEY, CDR2 SMNVEV (reference sequence). This CDR3 region has 15 residues. Unmatched junction bases numbered 7, after V lost 2 bases and J lost 7 bases. CDR3 coding DNA: TGTGCCAGCAGTTTAGGGACAGGGATTCGAAATACGCAGTATTTT. This sequence encodes CASSLGTGIRNTQYF.

Worth noting for this clone: This sample also contains other DNA sequences that code for the same CDR3. V usage is TRBV30 and J usage is TRBJ1-2; no definite D call. This CDR3 has 12 residues. With 0 bases removed from V and 2 bases from J, the gap between germline ends came to 4 bases. Germline V gene sequence: CDR1 GTSNPN, CDR2 SVGIG (reference sequence). The CDR3 DNA reads TGTGCCTGGAGTGTGACAAACTATGGCTACACCTTC. It yields the protein CAWSVTNYGYTF.

The V gene is TRBV29-1, the J gene TRBJ1-2; weak D call: TRBD1 (6 bases). Per germline, CDR1 SQVTM and CDR2 ANQGSEA. The CDR3 runs to 13 residues. Trimming took off 3 bases at V and 8 bases at J, with 16 bases between the two ends. The CDR3 bases are TGCAGCGTTGATTCCGGGGGCGCTTTCGGCTACACCTTC. It is translated as CSVDSGGAFGYTF.

The chain has TRBV7-2 and TRBJ1-2; tentative D call: TRBD1 (6 bases). Trimming took 5 bases from V and 5 from J, leaving 21 bases between them. CDR1 is SGHTA and CDR2 is FQGNSA in the germline V gene. The CDR3 sequence is 16 residues long. The CDR3 region has the DNA TGTGCCAGCAGCACCATACAGGGAGCTAACACTTATGGCTACACCTTC. Translated: CASSTIQGANTYGYTF.

CDR3 nucleotides: TGTGCCAGCAGCTCCCGACTGATATACCAAGAGACCCAGTACTTC. Its protein is CASSSRLIYQETQYF. V and J are TRBV5-6 and TRBJ2-5, with D unclear. This CDR3 is 15 amino acids long. From germline, CDR1 is SGHDT and CDR2 YYEEEE. The germline V and J ends were trimmed by 3 bases and 0 bases, with 12 bases remaining between them.

This rearrangement joins TRBV29-1 to TRBJ2-1, with 9 nucleotides matching TRBD2. The CDR3 totals 18 residues. Germline CDR1 reads SQVTM; CDR2 reads ANQGSEA. V was clipped by 4 bases and J by 0 bases; unmatched bases: 13. The CDR3 protein is CSVVLREGRGSSYNEQFF. The CDR3 DNA sequence: TGCAGCGTTGTTTTGCGGGAGGGCCGCGGTAGCTCCTACAATGAGCAGTTCTTC.

The chain employs TRBV6-5 and TRBJ2-4; D is perhaps TRBD2 (7 bases). CDR1 is MNHEY, CDR2 SVGAGI, per germline. Between the trimmed V and J ends, which lost 0 bases and 3 bases, there was a span of 12 bases. The CDR3 consists of 16 residues. This CDR3 reads CASSYSRGAGKNIQYF. For the CDR3, the DNA is TGTGCCAGCAGTTACTCCCGGGGGGCGGGCAAAAACATTCAGTACTTC.

The V and J genes are TRBV5-6 and TRBJ2-2; D is ambiguous. Germline V gene sequence: CDR1 SGHDT, CDR2 YYEEEE. V lost 1 base and J lost 1, with 5 bases in between. The CDR3 is made up of 14 amino acids. The CDR3 spells CASSLTRNTGELFF. The CDR3 DNA reads TGTGCCAGCAGCTTGACACGGAACACCGGGGAGCTGTTTTTT. The whole variable domain, filled in from reference TRBV5-6 and TRBJ2-2, reads DAGVTQSPTHLIKTRGQQVTLRCSPKSGHDTVSWYQQALGQGPQFIFQYYEEEERQRGNFPDRFSGHQFPNYSSELNVNALLLGDSALYLCASSLTRNTGELFFGEGSRLTVL.

As concerns this clone: The junction does not match germline at one end; this may be a read error. The chain recombines TRBV28 with TRBJ1-2; possibly TRBD1 for D (6 bases). The germline gives CDR1 MDHEN, CDR2 SYDVKM. CDR3 length: 12 residues. CDR3 sequence: CAVNPQLGGCTF. The DNA of the CDR3 is TGTGCCGTCAATCCCCAGCTTGGGGGCTGCACCTTC.

This clone showed up just once. The chain has TRBV7-3 and TRBJ2-3, with a tentative D call TRBD1 (5 bases). The ends were cut back, 2 bases at V and 2 bases at J, with 11 bases in the middle. This CDR3 is 15 amino acids long. Germline V lookup: CDR1 SGHTA, CDR2 FQGTGA. The CDR3 reads CASSLSQVDTDTQYF. The CDR3 nucleotides read TGTGCCAGCAGCTTATCACAGGTCGACACAGATACGCAGTATTTT.

This chain uses TRBV11-2 with TRBJ2-2; D ambiguous. From germline, CDR1 is SGHAT and CDR2 FQNNGV. The germline V and J ends were trimmed by 6 bases and 5 bases, with 16 bases remaining between them. The CDR3 has 15 residues. The CDR3 is CASRRDRAYTGELFF. As DNA, the CDR3 is TGTGCCAGCAGGAGAGATAGGGCATATACCGGGGAGCTGTTTTTT.

This chain links TRBV11-3 with TRBJ1-1; 7 bases fit TRBD1. The CDR3 covers 18 residues. With 5 bases clipped from V and 1 base from J, the junction kept 16 bases outside the gene matches. Germline V gene data show CDR1 as SGHNT and CDR2 as YENEEA. Written as DNA, the CDR3 is TGTGCCAGCAGCCTGCCCCTTACAGGGGTAGAGAGGAACACTGAAGCTTTCTTT. Encoded protein: CASSLPLTGVERNTEAFF.

Concerning this clone: This likely came from a read error, as a far larger clone is one base away. J is TRBJ2-3 and V is TRBV29-1; D perhaps matches TRBD1 (6 bases). CDR1 SQVTM and CDR2 ANQGSEA come from the germline V gene. The CDR3 contains 14 residues. V shed 4 bases and J shed 2 bases, with 13 bases lying between them. CDR3 in amino acids: CSVAQGWNTDTQYF. CDR3 in DNA: TGCAGCGTTGCTCAGGGGTGGAACACAGATACGCAGTATTTT.

This chain uses TRBV9 with TRBJ2-2, with D tentatively TRBD2 (7 bases). Germline CDR1 and CDR2: SGDLS and YYNGEE. V was cut by 5 bases and J by 0 bases, with 17 bases left in between. This CDR3 has 17 amino acids. This chain's CDR3 is CASSALGGPANTGELFF. The CDR3 DNA reads as TGTGCCAGCAGTGCCCTGGGGGGGCCAGCGAACACCGGGGAGCTGTTTTTT.